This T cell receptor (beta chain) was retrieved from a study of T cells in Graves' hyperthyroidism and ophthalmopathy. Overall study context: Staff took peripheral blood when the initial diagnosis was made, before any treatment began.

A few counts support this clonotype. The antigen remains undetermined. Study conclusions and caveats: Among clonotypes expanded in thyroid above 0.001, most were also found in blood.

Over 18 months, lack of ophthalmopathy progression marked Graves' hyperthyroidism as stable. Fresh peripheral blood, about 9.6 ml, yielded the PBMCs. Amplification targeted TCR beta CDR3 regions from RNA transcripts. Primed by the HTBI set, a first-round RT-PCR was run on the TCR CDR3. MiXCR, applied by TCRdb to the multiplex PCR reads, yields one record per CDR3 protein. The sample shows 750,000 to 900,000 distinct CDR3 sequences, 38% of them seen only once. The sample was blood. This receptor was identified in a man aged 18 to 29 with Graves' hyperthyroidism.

This CDR3 reads CASSFGVRMNTEAFF. The CDR3 DNA reads as TGTGCCAGCAGTTTCGGAGTAAGAATGAACACTGAAGCTTTCTTT. The rearrangement joins TRBV12-3 or TRBV12-4 to TRBJ1-1; D is undetermined. The CDR3 is 15 amino acids. Between the trimmed V and J ends, which lost 3 bases and 0 bases, there was a span of 11 bases.